Below are 5 T cell receptor beta chains sequenced from a single sample in a study of OX40 agonist ivuxolimab in advanced cancers. Data came from immunoSEQ multiplex PCR; TCRdb stores just in-frame clones and leaves some out. This table has 65,000 to 90,000 clones, around 88% appearing once. The sequenced sample was CD4+ or CD8+ T cells sorted from blood, obtained in a trial of the OX40 agonist ivuxolimab. The source is an adult with an advanced solid tumor such as melanoma, head and neck, liver or kidney cancer.

The chain recombines TRBV10-3 with TRBJ2-7; 11 nucleotides agree with TRBD1. Germline assignment: CDR1 ENHRY and CDR2 SYGVKD. The CDR3 extends over 13 amino acids. V lost 6 bases, J lost 4 bases, and 2 bases stayed unmatched. CDR3: CAIRGTGGYEQYF. CDR3 sequence (DNA): TGTGCCATCAGGGGGACAGGGGGTTACGAGCAGTACTTC.

The rearrangement joins TRBV9 to TRBJ2-5; 7 bases line up with TRBD1. V lost 3 bases to trimming and J lost 2 bases; unmatched junction nucleotides: 10. Germline V CDR1 and CDR2: SGDLS, YYNGEE. This CDR3 comprises 16 residues. This chain's CDR3 is CASSGGQARQQETQYF. CDR3 DNA: TGTGCCAGCAGCGGAGGACAGGCGCGCCAGCAAGAGACCCAGTACTTC.

J is TRBJ2-3 and V is TRBV19; 7 nucleotides line up with TRBD1. The CDR3 has 14 residues. After removal of 9 bases from V and 4 bases from J, the junction contained 10 bases not matched to a gene. The germline gives CDR1 LNHDA, CDR2 SQIVND (reference sequence). The CDR3 loop reads CASNQQGSPDTQYF. In nucleotides, the CDR3 is TGTGCCAGCAACCAACAGGGGAGTCCAGATACGCAGTATTTT.

The chain uses TRBV7-2 and TRBJ2-7, with D perhaps matching TRBD1 (5 bases). This CDR3 region has 11 residues. Germline V gives CDR1 SGHTA, CDR2 FQGNSA. The germline V and J ends were trimmed by 5 bases and 6 bases, with 8 bases remaining between them. The CDR3 nucleotides read TGTGCCAGCAGCCAGGACATCGAGCAGTACTTC. This codes for CASSQDIEQYF.

This sequence joins TRBV19 and TRBJ1-2, with D perhaps matching TRBD1 (5 bases). The CDR3 totals 14 residues. Germline values: CDR1 LNHDA, CDR2 SQIVND (reference sequence). V shed 3 bases and J shed 4 bases, with 12 bases lying between them. The CDR3 region has the DNA TGTGCCAGTAGTATTACTGGGGCAAGCTATGGCTACACCTTC. Protein sequence: CASSITGASYGYTF. The full variable domain, with the rest looked up from reference TRBV19 and TRBJ1-2, is DGGITQSPKYLFRKEGQNVTLSCEQNLNHDAMYWYRQDPGQGLRLIYYSQIVNDFQKGDIAEGYSVSREKKESFPLTVTSAQKNPTAFYLCASSITGASYGYTFGSGTRLTVV.